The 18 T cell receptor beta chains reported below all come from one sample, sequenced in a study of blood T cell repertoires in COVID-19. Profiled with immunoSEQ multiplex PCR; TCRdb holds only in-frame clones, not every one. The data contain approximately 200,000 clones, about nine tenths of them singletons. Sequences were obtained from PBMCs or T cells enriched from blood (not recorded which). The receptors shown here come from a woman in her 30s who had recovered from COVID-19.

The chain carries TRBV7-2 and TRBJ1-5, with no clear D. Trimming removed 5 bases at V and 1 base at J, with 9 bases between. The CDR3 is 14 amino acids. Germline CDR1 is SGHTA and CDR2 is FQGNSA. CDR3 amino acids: CASSQAGSNQPQHF. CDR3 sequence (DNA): TGTGCCAGCAGCCAGGCGGGGAGCAATCAGCCCCAGCATTTT.

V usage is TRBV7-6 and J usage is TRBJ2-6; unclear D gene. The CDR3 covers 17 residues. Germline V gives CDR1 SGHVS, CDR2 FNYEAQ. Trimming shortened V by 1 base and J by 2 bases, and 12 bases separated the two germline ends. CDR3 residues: CASSLELVGAGANVLTF. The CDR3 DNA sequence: TGTGCCAGCAGCTTAGAACTCGTGGGCGCTGGGGCCAACGTCCTGACTTTC.

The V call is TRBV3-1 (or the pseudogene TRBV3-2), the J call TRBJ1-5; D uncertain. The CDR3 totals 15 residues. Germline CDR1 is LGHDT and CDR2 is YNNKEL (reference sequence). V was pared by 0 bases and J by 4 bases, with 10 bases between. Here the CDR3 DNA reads TGTGCCAGCAGCCAAGATGCTGGGAGAAATCAGCCCCAGCATTTT. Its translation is CASSQDAGRNQPQHF.

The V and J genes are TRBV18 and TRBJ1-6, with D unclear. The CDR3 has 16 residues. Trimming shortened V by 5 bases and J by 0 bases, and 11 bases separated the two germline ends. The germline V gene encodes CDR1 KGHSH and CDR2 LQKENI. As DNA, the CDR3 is TGTGCCAGCTCATCCGGACTGAGCTCCTATAATTCACCCCTCCACTTT. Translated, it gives CASSSGLSSYNSPLHF.

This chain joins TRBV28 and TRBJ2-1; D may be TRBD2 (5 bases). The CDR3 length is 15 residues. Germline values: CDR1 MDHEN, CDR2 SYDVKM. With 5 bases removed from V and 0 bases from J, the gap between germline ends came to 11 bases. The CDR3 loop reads CASSNSERSYNEQFF. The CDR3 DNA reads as TGTGCCAGCAGTAATAGCGAACGCTCCTACAATGAGCAGTTCTTC.

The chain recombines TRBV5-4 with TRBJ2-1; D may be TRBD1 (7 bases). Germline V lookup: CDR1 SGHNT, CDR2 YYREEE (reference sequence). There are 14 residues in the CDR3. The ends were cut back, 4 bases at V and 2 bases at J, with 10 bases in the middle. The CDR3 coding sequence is TGTGCCAGCAGCGCGGGACAGACCTACAATGAGCAGTTCTTC. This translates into CASSAGQTYNEQFF.

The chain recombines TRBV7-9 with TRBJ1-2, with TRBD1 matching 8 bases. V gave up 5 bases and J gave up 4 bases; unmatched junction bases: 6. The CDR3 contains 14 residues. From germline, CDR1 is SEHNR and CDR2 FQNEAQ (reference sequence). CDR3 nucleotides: TGTGCCAGCAGCCCGGGACAGGCCTTCTATGGCTACACCTTC. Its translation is CASSPGQAFYGYTF. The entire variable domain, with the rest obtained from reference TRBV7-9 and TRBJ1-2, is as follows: DTGVSQNPRHKITKRGQNVTFRCDPISEHNRLYWYRQTLGQGPEFLTYFQNEAQLEKSRLLSDRFSAERPKGSFSTLEIQRTEQGDSAMYLCASSPGQAFYGYTFGSGTRLTVV.

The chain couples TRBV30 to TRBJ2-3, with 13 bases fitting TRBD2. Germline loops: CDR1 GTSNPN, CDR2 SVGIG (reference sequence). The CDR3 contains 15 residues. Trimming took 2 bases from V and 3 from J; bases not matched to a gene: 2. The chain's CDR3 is CAWSQLAGGTDTQYF. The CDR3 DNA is TGTGCCTGGAGTCAACTAGCGGGAGGGACAGATACGCAGTATTTT.

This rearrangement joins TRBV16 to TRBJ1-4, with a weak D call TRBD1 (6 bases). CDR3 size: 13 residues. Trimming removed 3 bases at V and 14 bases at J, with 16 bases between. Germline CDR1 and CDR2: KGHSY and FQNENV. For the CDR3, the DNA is TGTGCCAGCAGCCAGCCTATGGGCCAGGGGCTGTTTTTT. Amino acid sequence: CASSQPMGQGLFF.

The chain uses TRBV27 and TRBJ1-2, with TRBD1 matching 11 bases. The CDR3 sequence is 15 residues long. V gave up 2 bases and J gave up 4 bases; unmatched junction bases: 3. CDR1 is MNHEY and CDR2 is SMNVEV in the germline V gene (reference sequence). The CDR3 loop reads CASSLRTGGFYGYTF. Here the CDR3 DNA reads TGTGCCAGCAGTTTAAGGACAGGGGGCTTCTATGGCTACACCTTC.

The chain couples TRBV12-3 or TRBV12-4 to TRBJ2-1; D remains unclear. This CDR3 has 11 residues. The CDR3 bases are TGTGCTACCGGCGGCGGCAATGAGCAGTTCTTC. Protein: CATGGGNEQFF.

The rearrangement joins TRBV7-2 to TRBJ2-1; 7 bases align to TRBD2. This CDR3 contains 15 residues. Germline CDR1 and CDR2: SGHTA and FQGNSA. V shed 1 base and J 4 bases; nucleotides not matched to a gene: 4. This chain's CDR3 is CASSLDRTRYNEQFF. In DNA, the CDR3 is TGTGCCAGCAGCTTAGATCGGACTAGATACAATGAGCAGTTCTTC.

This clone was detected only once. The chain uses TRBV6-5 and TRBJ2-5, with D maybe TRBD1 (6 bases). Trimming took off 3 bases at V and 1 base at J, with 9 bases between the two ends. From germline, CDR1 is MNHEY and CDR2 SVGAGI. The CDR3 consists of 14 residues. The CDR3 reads CASSYAGAQETQYF. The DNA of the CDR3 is TGTGCCAGCAGTTATGCAGGGGCCCAAGAGACCCAGTACTTC.

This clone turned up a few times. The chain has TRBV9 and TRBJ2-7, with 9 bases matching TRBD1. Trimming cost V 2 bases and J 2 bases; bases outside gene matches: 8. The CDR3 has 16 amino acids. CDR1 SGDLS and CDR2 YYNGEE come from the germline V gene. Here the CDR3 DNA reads TGTGCCAGCAGCGTCGGTGGGGGGACAGGGCCCTACGAGCAGTACTTC. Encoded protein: CASSVGGGTGPYEQYF.

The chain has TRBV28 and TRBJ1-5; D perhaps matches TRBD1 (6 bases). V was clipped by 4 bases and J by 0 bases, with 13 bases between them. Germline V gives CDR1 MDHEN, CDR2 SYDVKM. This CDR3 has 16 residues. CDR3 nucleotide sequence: TGTGCCAGCAGTTCCCCGACAGGTAGTAGCAATCAGCCCCAGCATTTT. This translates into CASSSPTGSSNQPQHF.

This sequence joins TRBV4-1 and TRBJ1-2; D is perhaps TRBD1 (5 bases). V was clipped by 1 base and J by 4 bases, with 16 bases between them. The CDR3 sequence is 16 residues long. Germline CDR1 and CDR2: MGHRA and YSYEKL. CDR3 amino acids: CASSQGVAGLGYGYTF. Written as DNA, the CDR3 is TGCGCCAGCAGCCAAGGGGTTGCGGGGCTCGGCTATGGCTACACCTTC.

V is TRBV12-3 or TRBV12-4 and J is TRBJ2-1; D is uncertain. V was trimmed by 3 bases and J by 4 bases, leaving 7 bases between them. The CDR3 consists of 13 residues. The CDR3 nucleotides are TGTGCCAGCAGTTTCGTCAGTTACAATGAGCAGTTCTTC. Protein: CASSFVSYNEQFF.

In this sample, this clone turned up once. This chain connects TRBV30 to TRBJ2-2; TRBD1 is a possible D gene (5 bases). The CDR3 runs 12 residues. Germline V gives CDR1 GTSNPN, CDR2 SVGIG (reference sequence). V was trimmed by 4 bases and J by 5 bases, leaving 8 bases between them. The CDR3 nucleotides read TGTGCCTGGATTAGGGGAACCGGGGAGCTGTTTTTT. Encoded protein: CAWIRGTGELFF.